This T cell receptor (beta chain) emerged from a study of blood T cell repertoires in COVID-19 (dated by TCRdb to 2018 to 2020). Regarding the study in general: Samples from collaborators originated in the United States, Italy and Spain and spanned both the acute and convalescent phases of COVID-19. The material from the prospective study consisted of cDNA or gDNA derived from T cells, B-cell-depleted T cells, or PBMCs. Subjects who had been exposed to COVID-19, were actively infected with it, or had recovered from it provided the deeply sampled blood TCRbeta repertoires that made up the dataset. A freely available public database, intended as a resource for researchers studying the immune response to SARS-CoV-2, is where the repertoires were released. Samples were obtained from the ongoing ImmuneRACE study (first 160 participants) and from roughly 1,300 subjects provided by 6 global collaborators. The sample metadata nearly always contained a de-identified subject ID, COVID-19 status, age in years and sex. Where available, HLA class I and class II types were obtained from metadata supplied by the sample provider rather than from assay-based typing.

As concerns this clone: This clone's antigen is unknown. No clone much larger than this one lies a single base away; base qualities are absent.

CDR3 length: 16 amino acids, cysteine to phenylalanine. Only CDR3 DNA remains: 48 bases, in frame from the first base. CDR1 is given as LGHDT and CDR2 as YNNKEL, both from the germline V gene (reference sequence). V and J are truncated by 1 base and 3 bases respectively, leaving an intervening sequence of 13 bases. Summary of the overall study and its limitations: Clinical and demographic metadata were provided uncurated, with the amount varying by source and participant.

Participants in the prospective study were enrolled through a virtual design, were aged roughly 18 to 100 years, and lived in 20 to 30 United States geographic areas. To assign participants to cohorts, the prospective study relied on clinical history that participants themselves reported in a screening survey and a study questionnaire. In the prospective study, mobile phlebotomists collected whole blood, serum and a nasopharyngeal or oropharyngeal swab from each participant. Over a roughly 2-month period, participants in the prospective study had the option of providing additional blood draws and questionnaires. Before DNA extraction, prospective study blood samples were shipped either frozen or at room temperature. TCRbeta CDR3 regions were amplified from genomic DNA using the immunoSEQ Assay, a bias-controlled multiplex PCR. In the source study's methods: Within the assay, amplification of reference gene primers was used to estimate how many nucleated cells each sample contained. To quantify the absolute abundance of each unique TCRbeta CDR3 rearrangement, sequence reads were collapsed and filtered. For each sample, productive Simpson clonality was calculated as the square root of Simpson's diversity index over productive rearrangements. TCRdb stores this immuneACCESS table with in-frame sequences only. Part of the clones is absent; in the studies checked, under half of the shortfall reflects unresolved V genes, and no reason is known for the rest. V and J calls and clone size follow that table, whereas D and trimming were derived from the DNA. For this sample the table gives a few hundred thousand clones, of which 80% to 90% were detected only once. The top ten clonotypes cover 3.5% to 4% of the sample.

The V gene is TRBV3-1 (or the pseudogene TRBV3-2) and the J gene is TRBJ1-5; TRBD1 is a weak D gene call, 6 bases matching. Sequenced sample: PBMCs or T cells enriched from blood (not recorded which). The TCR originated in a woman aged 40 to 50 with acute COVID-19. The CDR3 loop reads CASSQGGRGSNQPQHF. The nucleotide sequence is TGTGCCAGCAGCCAAGGAGGCAGGGGATCCAATCAGCCCCAGCATTTT.